The TCR beta chain under discussion was sequenced for a study of CD8 T cells in ankylosing spondylitis. Study-wide findings and caveats: It was reported that disease-linked clones were significantly enriched in matched ankylosing spondylitis synovial fluid. There was a TCR beta motif, made of eight highly homologous variants, that appeared characteristic of ankylosing spondylitis blood. Certain motif variants had earlier been reported in reactive arthritis synovial fluid and blood.

Molecular-barcoded quantitative 5'-RACE produced these TCR beta libraries. TCRdb re-analysed the 5' RACE reads in MiXCR, keeping a single row per CDR3 protein. Found here are over 700,000 distinct CDR3 sequences, roughly 19% of them singletons; the top ten hold under 20%. This clonotype has only a few counts. Its antigen is unidentified. The CDR3 covers 15 residues. CDR1 is SEHNR, CDR2 FQNEAQ, per germline (reference sequence). V lost 4 bases to trimming and J lost 5 bases, with 17 bases between them. The clonotype comes from a male donor with ankylosing spondylitis. This chain connects TRBV7-9 to TRBJ2-5; perhaps TRBD2 as D (6 bases). Sequencing used blood, either unsorted or a sorted T cell fraction (not recorded which). The CDR3 sequence is CASSSRDSGWETQYF. CDR3 sequence (DNA): TGTGCCAGCAGCTCCCGGGACTCTGGGTGGGAGACCCAGTACTTC.